These 19 T cell receptor beta chains were sequenced from one sample in a study of sequential checkpoint blockade in melanoma (dated by TCRdb to the late 2010s). Libraries were prepared through the immunoSEQ multiplex PCR assay. The clones in this table, taken by TCRdb from immuneACCESS, are in-frame only. Not every clone is retained; where verified, under half of the shortfall comes from an unresolved V gene, and the cause of the rest is unknown. The sample table holds around 3,000 clones, of which approximately 20% were seen once. Under 30% of the sample goes to the ten largest clones. What this sample's treatment or condition label stands for: randomized to nivolumab then ipilimumab (arm A) or the reverse (arm B). The sample was tumor tissue (inferred from file names), taken from a patient given nivolumab and ipilimumab in sequence. These receptors were obtained from a human donor with melanoma.

There are a few counts of this clone. This chain joins TRBV11-3 and TRBJ2-1; 7 nucleotides agree with TRBD2. V was clipped by 5 bases and J by 3 bases; unmatched bases: 10. This CDR3 comprises 16 residues. Germline CDR1 reads SGHNT; CDR2 reads YENEEA. The CDR3 DNA is TGTGCCAGCAGCCAAGCCGGATGGGGGGGCTACAATGAGCAGTTCTTC. Its protein product is CASSQAGWGGYNEQFF. Together with reference TRBV11-3 and TRBJ2-1, the CDR3 gives the full variable domain: EAGVVQSPRYKIIEKKQPVAFWCNPISGHNTLYWYLQNLGQGPELLIRYENEEAVDDSQLPKDRFSAERLKGVDSTLKIQPAELGDSAVYLCASSQAGWGGYNEQFFGPGTRLTVL.

This clone has only one observation. The chain joins TRBV5-1 to TRBJ1-3, with a tentative D call TRBD1 (6 bases). Trimming took off 2 bases at V and 0 bases at J, with 9 bases between the two ends. The CDR3 consists of 15 residues. Germline loops: CDR1 SGHRS, CDR2 YFSETQ. The DNA of the CDR3 is TGCGCCAGCAGCTTAGCAGGGGACTCTGGAAACACCATATATTTT. As protein: CASSLAGDSGNTIYF. Together with reference TRBV5-1 and TRBJ1-3, the CDR3 gives the full variable domain: KAGVTQTPRYLIKTRGQQVTLSCSPISGHRSVSWYQQTPGQGLQFLFEYFSETQRNKGNFPGRFSGRQFSNSRSEMNVSTLELGDSALYLCASSLAGDSGNTIYFGEGSWLTVV.

This clone is classed as medium-sized. CDR3 in DNA: TGTGCCAGCAGCTTTTCCCCCCTGTGGGATGAGCAGTTCTTC. Translated: CASSFSPLWDEQFF. The rearrangement uses TRBV11-3 and TRBJ2-1; D remains unclear. The V gene's germline CDR1 is SGHNT and CDR2 YENEEA. V gave up 3 bases and J gave up 8 bases, with 14 bases separating them. The CDR3 covers 14 residues.

The chain recombines TRBV6-8 with TRBJ2-2; 9 bases agree with TRBD2. The V segment lost 5 bases and the J segment 5 bases; nucleotides outside the gene matches: 6. Germline lookup yields CDR1 MNHGY and CDR2 SAAAGT. The CDR3 sequence is 15 residues long. CDR3 nucleotide sequence: TGTGCCAGCAGTGTCCGCGGGGGGGCAACCGGGGAGCTGTTTTTT. Translated: CASSVRGGATGELFF.

This clone is large within its sample. The chain uses TRBV11-3 and TRBJ1-4; D is unclear. There are 16 residues in the CDR3. CDR1 and CDR2 (germline): SGHNT, YENEEA. Trimming took off 1 base at V and 5 bases at J, with 14 bases between the two ends. The CDR3 loop reads CASSLVPVLANEKLFF. The CDR3 nucleotides read TGTGCCAGCAGCTTAGTTCCGGTTCTGGCAAATGAAAAACTGTTTTTT. The full variable domain, with the rest looked up from reference TRBV11-3 and TRBJ1-4, is EAGVVQSPRYKIIEKKQPVAFWCNPISGHNTLYWYLQNLGQGPELLIRYENEEAVDDSQLPKDRFSAERLKGVDSTLKIQPAELGDSAVYLCASSLVPVLANEKLFFGSGTQLSVL.

This clone has at least ten counts. The rearrangement joins TRBV11-3 to TRBJ1-2, with D perhaps TRBD1 (5 bases). Trimming left V 5 bases short and J 6 bases short, with 16 bases between. From germline, CDR1 is SGHNT and CDR2 YENEEA. CDR3 length: 14 amino acids. In DNA, the CDR3 is TGTGCCAGCAGCCAAGGCCTTCAGGGTAATGGCTACACCTTC. Amino acid sequence: CASSQGLQGNGYTF.

This clone was seen a few times. The CDR3: CASRGGQGAVRSPLHF. Written as DNA, the CDR3 is TGTGCCAGCAGGGGAGGACAGGGGGCAGTAAGGTCACCCCTCCACTTT. This chain connects TRBV9 to TRBJ1-6; 11 bases are a match to TRBD1. With 5 bases clipped from V and 10 bases from J, the junction kept 11 bases outside the gene matches. CDR3 size: 16 residues. The germline gives CDR1 SGDLS, CDR2 YYNGEE.

This clone was recorded at least ten times. The CDR3 loop is CASSSGTGHEKLFF. DNA for the CDR3: TGTGCCAGCAGCTCCGGGACAGGGCATGAAAAACTGTTTTTT. The chain joins TRBV11-3 to TRBJ1-4; 9 positions agree with TRBD1. J was trimmed by 6 bases and V by 4 bases; bases with no gene match: 3. CDR1 SGHNT and CDR2 YENEEA come from the germline V gene. This CDR3 is 14 amino acids long.

This clone appeared a few times. The V call is TRBV6-8, the J call TRBJ2-2; 7 bases line up with TRBD2. CDR3 length: 13 amino acids. The germline gives CDR1 MNHGY, CDR2 SAAAGT. The V segment lost 6 bases and the J segment 4 bases; nucleotides outside the gene matches: 2. The CDR3 here is CASRGGLTGELFF. The DNA for the CDR3 is TGTGCCAGCAGGGGAGGGCTCACCGGGGAGCTGTTTTTT.

The sample holds a few counts of this clone. The rearrangement uses TRBV6-8 and TRBJ1-2; 9 nucleotides agree with TRBD1. Looked up from germline, CDR1 is MNHGY and CDR2 is SAAAGT. This CDR3 is built from 16 residues. After removal of 6 bases from V and 2 bases from J, the junction contained 10 bases not matched to a gene. This CDR3 is CASSRYGTGTNYGYTF. Written as DNA, the CDR3 is TGTGCCAGCAGCCGTTACGGGACAGGGACCAACTATGGCTACACCTTC.

This chain joins TRBV10-2 and TRBJ1-2; D is undetermined. From germline, CDR1 is WSHSY and CDR2 SAAADI. The CDR3 is made up of 14 amino acids. V lost 0 bases and J 8 bases, leaving 13 bases between the germline ends. The CDR3 reads CASSESTAPRGYTF. The CDR3 DNA follows: TGCGCCAGCAGTGAGTCGACTGCTCCCCGGGGCTACACCTTC.

This clone was detected a few times. V is TRBV19 and J is TRBJ1-5; unclear D gene. CDR1 is LNHDA and CDR2 is SQIVND in the germline V gene (reference sequence). The CDR3 is 13 residues long. V was clipped by 8 bases and J by 0 bases, with 8 bases between them. DNA for the CDR3: TGTGCCAGTGGGCGGTATAGCAATCAGCCCCAGCATTTT. Its protein product is CASGRYSNQPQHF. The whole variable domain, filled in from reference TRBV19 and TRBJ1-5, reads DGGITQSPKYLFRKEGQNVTLSCEQNLNHDAMYWYRQDPGQGLRLIYYSQIVNDFQKGDIAEGYSVSREKKESFPLTVTSAQKNPTAFYLCASGRYSNQPQHFGDGTRLSIL.

Sample share makes this clone medium-sized. The chain is built from TRBV12-5 and TRBJ1-1; D unclear. Germline V gene lookup returns CDR1 LGHNT and CDR2 FRNRAP. The CDR3 is made up of 13 amino acids. V was pared by 6 bases and J by 7 bases, with 15 bases between. In nucleotides, the CDR3 is TGTGCTAGTGGCCTCGGCGTGCAGATTGAAGCTTTCTTT. It translates to CASGLGVQIEAFF. The full variable domain, completed using reference TRBV12-5 and TRBJ1-1, is DARVTQTPRHKVTEMGQEVTMRCQPILGHNTVFWYRQTMMQGLELLAYFRNRAPLDDSGMPKDRFSAEMPDATLATLKIQPSEPRDSAVYFCASGLGVQIEAFFGQGTRLTVV.

This clone occurred a few times. The chain uses TRBV6-8 and TRBJ2-2; TRBD2 aligns across 12 bases. This CDR3 spans 17 amino acids. Germline CDR1 and CDR2: MNHGY and SAAAGT. J was trimmed by 2 bases and V by 4 bases; bases with no gene match: 5. This chain's CDR3 is CASSSTSGGPNTGELFF. The CDR3 bases are TGTGCCAGCAGTTCAACTAGCGGGGGGCCCAACACCGGGGAGCTGTTTTTT.

This clone is judged medium-sized. The chain carries TRBV11-3 and TRBJ1-1; 9 positions agree with TRBD1. Germline-derived CDR1 and CDR2 are SGHNT and YENEEA. V dropped 5 bases and J dropped 6; count of bases not matched to a gene: 16. This CDR3 has 17 amino acids. The CDR3 DNA follows: TGTGCCAGCAGCCAACACCTCATGGGACAGGGATACCCTGAAGCTTTCTTT. Translated, it gives CASSQHLMGQGYPEAFF.

The genes are TRBV25-1 and TRBJ2-1, with unresolved D. The CDR3 sequence is 13 residues long. V lost 2 bases to trimming and J lost 5 bases, with 7 bases between them. Germline CDR1 reads MGHDK; CDR2 reads SYGVNS. The CDR3 sequence is CASSEPGDNEQFF. CDR3 sequence (DNA): TGTGCCAGCAGTGAACCTGGGGACAATGAGCAGTTCTTC. Full variable domain (remainder filled in from reference TRBV25-1 and TRBJ2-1): EADIYQTPRYLVIGTGKKITLECSQTMGHDKMYWYQQDPGMELHLIHYSYGVNSTEKGDLSSESTVSRIRTEHFPLTLESARPSHTSQYLCASSEPGDNEQFFGPGTRLTVL.

There are many counts of this clone. The chain links TRBV11-3 to TRBJ2-2, with TRBD1 matching 7 bases. The CDR3 has 16 amino acids. CDR1 and CDR2 (germline): SGHNT, YENEEA. V was pared by 6 bases and J by 4 bases, with 11 bases of the junction left unmatched. CDR3 coding DNA: TGTGCCAGCAGTTTTCGACAGGGATCTTCCACCGGGGAGCTGTTTTTT. Protein: CASSFRQGSSTGELFF.

The chain couples TRBV19 to TRBJ2-2; 8 positions agree with TRBD2. Per germline, CDR1 LNHDA and CDR2 SQIVND (reference sequence). V lost 2 bases and J lost 7; bases outside the gene matches: 15. The CDR3 consists of 18 residues. This chain's CDR3 is CASSIYAGGRGIGGELFF. The CDR3 DNA reads as TGTGCCAGTAGTATATATGCGGGGGGCCGAGGTATTGGCGGGGAGCTGTTTTTT.

This clone has only a few counts. The chain uses TRBV9 and TRBJ2-3; D might be TRBD2 (6 bases). Trimming cost V 10 bases and J 4 bases, with 19 bases left between them. The CDR3 is 14 amino acids. The germline CDR1 and CDR2 sequences are SGDLS and YYNGEE. CDR3 DNA sequence: TGTGCCCGCTCCCGGGTAGCGGAGTCAGATACGCAGTATTTT. Encoded protein: CARSRVAESDTQYF.